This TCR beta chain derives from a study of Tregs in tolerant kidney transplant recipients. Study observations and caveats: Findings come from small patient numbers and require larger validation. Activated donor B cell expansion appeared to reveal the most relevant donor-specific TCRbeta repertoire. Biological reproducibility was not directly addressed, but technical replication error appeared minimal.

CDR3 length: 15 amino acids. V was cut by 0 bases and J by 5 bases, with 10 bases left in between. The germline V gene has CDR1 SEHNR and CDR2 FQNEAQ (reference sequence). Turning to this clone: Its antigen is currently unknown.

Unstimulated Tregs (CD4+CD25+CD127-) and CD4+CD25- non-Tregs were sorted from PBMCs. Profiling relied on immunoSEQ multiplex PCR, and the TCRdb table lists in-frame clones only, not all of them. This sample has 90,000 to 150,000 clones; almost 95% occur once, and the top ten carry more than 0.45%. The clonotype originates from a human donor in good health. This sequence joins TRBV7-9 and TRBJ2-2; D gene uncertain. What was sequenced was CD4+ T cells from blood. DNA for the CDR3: TGTGCCAGCAGCTTAGCGGGTGCGGAGACCGGGGAGCTGTTTTTT. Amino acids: CASSLAGAETGELFF.